A single sample gave rise to the 8 T cell receptor delta chains below, sequenced in a study of DNA immune sequencing with unique molecular identifiers. All 8 TRDV and 4 TRDJ genes were targeted in 32-plex amplification of genomic DNA. A 12-nucleotide UMI was added during 2 to 3 barcoding PCR cycles before adapter PCR. TCRdb reanalyzed the multiplex PCR reads using CATT. The repertoire holds more than 2,000 delta-chain clones, with almost 8.5% as singletons. Sequencing was carried out using gamma-delta T cells enriched from blood buffy coat, or unenriched PBMCs (not recorded which). These receptor sequences come from a human donor in good health.

Regarding this clone: The protein in TCRdb stems from a much larger clone and differs at residue 7 from this DNA's translation, likely a read error; here the protein is translated from the DNA. V gene TRDV2 combines with J gene TRDJ1; TRDD3 matches 7 bases. Trimming cost V 0 bases and J 0 bases; bases outside gene matches: 9. From germline, CDR1 is GEAIGNYY and CDR2 EKD. The CDR3 runs 17 residues. The CDR3 here is CACDTLMLGENTDKLIF. The CDR3 DNA reads as TGTGCCTGTGACACCCTCATGTTGGGGGAGAACACCGATAAACTCATCTTT.

Details on this clone: Translating this DNA gives a protein that differs at residue 13 from the TCRdb one, which belongs to a much larger clone; a read error is likely, and the protein shown is this translation. Other DNA sequences in the same sample also yield this CDR3. The chain's CDR3 is CACDTLGTTNGSRDTRQMFF. CDR3 in DNA: TGTGCCTGTGACACCTTGGGGACCACGAACGGCTCCAGGGACACCCGACAGATGTTTTTC. This chain connects TRDV2 to TRDJ3; D might be TRDD3 (5 bases). The length of the CDR3 is 20 residues. The germline V gene has CDR1 GEAIGNYY and CDR2 EKD.

The called J gene is TRDJ1, whereas the V gene has no call; no DNA check was done on the table's D call, TRDD3. The CDR3 has 19 residues. Here the CDR3 reads CALGELVFPTGGYARQLIF. The CDR3 DNA follows: TGTGCTCTTGGGGAACTGGTCTTTCCTACTGGGGGATACGCGAGGCAACTCATCTTT.

In its sample, this clone was seen a few times. Just one base apart from a much larger clone, this may be a read error. The chain couples TRDV2 to TRDJ1; unclear D gene. The germline gives CDR1 GEAIGNYY, CDR2 EKD. Trimming cost V 5 bases and J 0 bases, with 18 bases left between them. The CDR3 has 16 amino acids. CDR3 amino acids: CACVTPLVLHTDKLIF. CDR3 sequence (DNA): TGTGCCTGTGTCACACCCCTTGTACTTCACACCGATAAACTCATCTTT.

This clone came up a few times. The protein TCRdb lists belongs to a much larger clone and differs from this DNA's translation at residue 11, which points to a read error; the protein shown is made from the DNA. The V call is TRDV2, the J call TRDJ1, with TRDD3 identical over 7 bases. Germline V gene lookup returns CDR1 GEAIGNYY and CDR2 EKD. CDR3 length: 15 amino acids. For the CDR3, the DNA is TGTGCCTGTGACCTACTGGGGACAGACACCGGTAAACTCATCTTT. Protein product: CACDLLGTDTGKLIF.

On this clone itself: One base away lies a much larger clone, so this may be a sequencing read error. The same CDR3 can be traced to other DNA sequences in this sample. The CDR3 protein is CAASQPSYVDGGYRYTDKLIF. CDR3 coding DNA: TGTGCAGCAAGTCAACCTTCCTACGTTGATGGGGGATACAGGTACACCGATAAACTCATCTTT. This chain joins TRAV29/DV5 and TRDJ1; tentative D call: TRDD3 (10 bases). No J gene is reported in TCRdb; it was inferred here by comparing the DNA with germline. Per germline, CDR1 NSMFDY and CDR2 ISSIKDK. Trimming took off 2 bases at V and 0 bases at J, with 32 bases between the two ends. The CDR3 runs to 21 residues.

This clone was counted many times. V and J are TRDV2 and TRDJ1, with 11 bases matching TRDD3. V lost 3 bases and J lost 3; bases outside the gene matches: 8. The CDR3 is 16 amino acids. The germline CDR1 and CDR2 sequences are GEAIGNYY and EKD. CDR3 residues: CACDPILGDNSDKLIF. Here the CDR3 DNA reads TGTGCCTGTGACCCCATACTGGGGGATAACTCCGATAAACTCATCTTT.

This clone has ten or more counts. The chain has TRDV2 and TRDJ3; 11 positions agree with TRDD3. The V and J ends lost 2 bases and 0 bases, in that order; junction bases with no gene match: 2. The CDR3 totals 18 residues. The germline V gene encodes CDR1 GEAIGNYY and CDR2 EKD. This CDR3 reads CACDSTGGYSWDTRQMFF. The CDR3 DNA reads TGTGCCTGTGACAGTACTGGGGGATACTCCTGGGACACCCGACAGATGTTTTTC.